This T cell receptor (beta chain) was sequenced during a study of cytomegalovirus exposure and HLA in healthy donors. Study conclusions and caveats: A later analysis linked around 15,000 TCR beta sequences to HLA alleles at 0.05 false discovery rate.

With regard to this clone: Antigen: not known.

Germline V gene lookup returns CDR1 SGHRS and CDR2 YFSETQ. The CDR3 runs 14 residues. V lost 7 bases, J lost 2 bases, and 13 bases lay in between. The PCR employed 60 Vbeta primers together with 13 Jbeta primers. Measured with immunoSEQ multiplex PCR; TCRdb has only the in-frame clones, and not every one. The sample holds under 150,000 clones, 80% to 85% seen once. The genes are TRBV5-1 and TRBJ2-1, with TRBD2 as a possible D gene (5 bases). The material sequenced was PBMCs. The clonotype originates from a human donor in good health. The CDR3 DNA follows: TGCGCCAGCGGCCGGGGTGGGGCCTACAATGAGCAGTTCTTC. It is translated as CASGRGGAYNEQFF.